The clone carrying this TCR beta chain showed up just once. Trimming took 0 bases from V and 0 from J; bases not matched to a gene: 11. Germline loops: CDR1 SGHVS, CDR2 FQNEAQ. This CDR3 spans 21 amino acids. This specimen belongs to a study of blood T cell repertoires in COVID-19. At the level of the study: Italy, Spain and the United States were the sources of the convalescent and acute COVID-19 samples. PBMCs, B-cell-depleted T cells, or T cells were the source of the cDNA or gDNA that made up the material.

Source study methods: It was from reference gene primer amplification that nucleated cell counts were estimated. Sequencing was performed with immunoSEQ multiplex PCR; in TCRdb, only in-frame clones are kept and a portion is missing. V, J and clone size were drawn from that table, and D and trimming were deduced from the DNA. The sample gives over 150,000 clones, about 86% of which show up once; 15% to 20% is in the top ten. This chain links TRBV7-8 with TRBJ2-6; 10 positions match TRBD1. Sequenced sample: peripheral blood. This sequence was found in a woman between 65 and 79 years old who had recovered from COVID-19. Here the CDR3 reads CASSLAGTGAVPSSGANVLTF. The DNA for the CDR3 is TGTGCCAGCAGCTTAGCCGGGACAGGGGCCGTCCCGAGCTCTGGGGCCAACGTCCTGACTTTC.